This entry features one T cell receptor (beta chain) sequence. Its specificity is unknown. This sample is part of a study of T cell responses to AZD1222 COVID-19 vaccine. Regarding the study as a whole: Clonal diversity was possibly underestimated, and the donors were mostly white British, with more females. In the spike-specific TCR repertoire, nearly half reportedly target unmutated variant regions.

Generated by immunoSEQ multiplex PCR, the TCRdb table keeps only in-frame clones and is missing some. This table holds about 110,000 clones, 86% found once. There are 15 residues in the CDR3. Germline-derived CDR1 and CDR2 are SEHNR and FQNEAQ (reference sequence). Trimming shortened V by 5 bases and J by 1 base, and 14 bases separated the two germline ends. V usage is TRBV7-9 and J usage is TRBJ1-2; the D is unclear. The source is an adult in good health. This sample comprised peripheral blood, obtained on day 0 of AZD1222 vaccination. CDR3 DNA: TGTGCCAGCAGCCCAATTGCGAGGATTAACTATGGCTACACCTTC. Translation gives CASSPIARINYGYTF.